The entry that follows covers one TCR beta chain sequence. Its antigen is not known. CDR3 size: 15 residues. V lost 6 bases, J lost 4 bases, and 7 bases stayed unmatched. CDR1 and CDR2 from the germline V gene are MGHDK and SYGVNS. Use of 60 Vbeta and 13 Jbeta primers characterized the PCR. Sequencing used immunoSEQ multiplex PCR; TCRdb keeps in-frame clones, though not all of them. The table shows 100,000 or so clones, with 70% to 85% occurring only once. The sample is drawn from a study of cytomegalovirus exposure and HLA in healthy donors. Study results and caveats: Beyond CMV serostatus, there was no information to go on about immune exposure. It was fewer than 200 TCR beta chains that were listed as cytomegalovirus-associated.

The chain couples TRBV25-1 to TRBJ2-1, with 9 bases aligning to TRBD2. The specimen sequenced was PBMCs. This TCR derives from a human donor in good health. CDR3 amino acids: CASSSGTSRYNEQFF. CDR3 nucleotide sequence: TGTGCCAGCAGCTCCGGGACTAGCCGATACAATGAGCAGTTCTTC.